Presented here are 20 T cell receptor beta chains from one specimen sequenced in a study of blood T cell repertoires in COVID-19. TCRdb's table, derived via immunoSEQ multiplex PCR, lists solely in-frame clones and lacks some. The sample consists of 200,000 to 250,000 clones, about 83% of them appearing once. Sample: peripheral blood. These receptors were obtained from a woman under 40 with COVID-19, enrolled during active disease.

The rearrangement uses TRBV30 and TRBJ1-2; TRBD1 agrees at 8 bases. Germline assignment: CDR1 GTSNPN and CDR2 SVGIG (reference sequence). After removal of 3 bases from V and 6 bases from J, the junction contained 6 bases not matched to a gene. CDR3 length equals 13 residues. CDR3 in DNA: TGTGCCTGGAGGGCCCAGGGGGCAAATGGCTACACCTTC. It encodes CAWRAQGANGYTF.

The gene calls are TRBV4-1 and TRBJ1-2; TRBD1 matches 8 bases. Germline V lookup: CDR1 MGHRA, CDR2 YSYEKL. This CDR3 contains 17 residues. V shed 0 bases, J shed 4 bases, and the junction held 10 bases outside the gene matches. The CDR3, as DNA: TGCGCCAGCAGCCAAGATGCCTCCCAGGGGGCTTTCTATGGCTACACCTTC. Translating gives CASSQDASQGAFYGYTF.

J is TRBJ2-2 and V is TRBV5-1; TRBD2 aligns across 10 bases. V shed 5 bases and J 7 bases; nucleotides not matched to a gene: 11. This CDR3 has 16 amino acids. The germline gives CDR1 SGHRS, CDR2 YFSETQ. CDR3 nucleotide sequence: TGCGCCAGCAGGAAGGTCTCTAGCGGGAGTGTCGGGGAGCTGTTTTTT. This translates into CASRKVSSGSVGELFF.

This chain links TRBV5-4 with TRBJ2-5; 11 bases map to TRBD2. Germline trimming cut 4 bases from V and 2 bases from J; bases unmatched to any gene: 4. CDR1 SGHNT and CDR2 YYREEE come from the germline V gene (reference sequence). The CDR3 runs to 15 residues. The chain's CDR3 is CASSPGTSGQETQYF. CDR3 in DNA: TGTGCCAGCAGCCCCGGGACTAGCGGTCAAGAGACCCAGTACTTC.

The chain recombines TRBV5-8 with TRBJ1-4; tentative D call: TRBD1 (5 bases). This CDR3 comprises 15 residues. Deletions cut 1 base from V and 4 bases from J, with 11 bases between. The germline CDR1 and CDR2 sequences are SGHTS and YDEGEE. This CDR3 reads CASSLWGGNNEKLFF. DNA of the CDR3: TGTGCCAGCAGCTTGTGGGGGGGAAATAATGAAAAACTGTTTTTT. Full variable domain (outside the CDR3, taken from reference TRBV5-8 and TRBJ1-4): EAGVTQSPTHLIKTRGQQATLRCSPISGHTSVYWYQQALGLGLQFLLWYDEGEERNRGNFPPRFSGRQFPNYSSELNVNALELEDSALYLCASSLWGGNNEKLFFGSGTQLSVL.

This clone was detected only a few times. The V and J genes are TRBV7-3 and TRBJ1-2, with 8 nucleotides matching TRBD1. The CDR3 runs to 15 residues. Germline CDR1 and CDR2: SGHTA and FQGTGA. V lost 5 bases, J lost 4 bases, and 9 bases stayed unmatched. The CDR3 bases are TGTGCCAGCAGCGAATCGGGGACAGGTCTCTATGGCTACACCTTC. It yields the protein CASSESGTGLYGYTF.

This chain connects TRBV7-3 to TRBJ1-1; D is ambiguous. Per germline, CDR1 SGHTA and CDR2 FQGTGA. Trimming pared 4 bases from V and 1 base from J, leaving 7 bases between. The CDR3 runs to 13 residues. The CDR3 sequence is CASSSPGNTEAFF. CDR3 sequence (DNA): TGTGCCAGCAGCTCCCCAGGGAACACTGAAGCTTTCTTT.

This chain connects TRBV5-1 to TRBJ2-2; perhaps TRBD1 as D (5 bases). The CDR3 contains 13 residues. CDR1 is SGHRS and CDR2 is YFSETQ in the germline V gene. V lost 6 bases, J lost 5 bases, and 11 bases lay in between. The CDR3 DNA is TGCGCCAGCACCGACAGCAGAACCGGGGAGCTGTTTTTT. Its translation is CASTDSRTGELFF.

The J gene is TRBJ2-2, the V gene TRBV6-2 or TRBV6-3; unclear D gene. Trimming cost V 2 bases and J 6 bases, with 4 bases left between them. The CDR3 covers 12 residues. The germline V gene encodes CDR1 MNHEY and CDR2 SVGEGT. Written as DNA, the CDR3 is TGTGCCAGCAGTTACCATCCCGGGGAGCTGTTTTTT. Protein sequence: CASSYHPGELFF.

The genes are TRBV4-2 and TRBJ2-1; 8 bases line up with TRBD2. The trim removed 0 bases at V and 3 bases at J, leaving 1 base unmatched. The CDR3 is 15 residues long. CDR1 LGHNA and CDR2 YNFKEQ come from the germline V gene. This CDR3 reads CASSQDLAGYNEQFF. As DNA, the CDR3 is TGTGCCAGCAGCCAAGATCTAGCGGGCTACAATGAGCAGTTCTTC.

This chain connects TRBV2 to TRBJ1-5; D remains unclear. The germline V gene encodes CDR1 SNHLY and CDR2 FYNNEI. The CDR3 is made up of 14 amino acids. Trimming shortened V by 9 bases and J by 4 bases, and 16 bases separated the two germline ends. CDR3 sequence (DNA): TGTGCCAGTAGATTCAGCCCCGGGAATCAGCCCCAGCATTTT. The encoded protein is CASRFSPGNQPQHF.

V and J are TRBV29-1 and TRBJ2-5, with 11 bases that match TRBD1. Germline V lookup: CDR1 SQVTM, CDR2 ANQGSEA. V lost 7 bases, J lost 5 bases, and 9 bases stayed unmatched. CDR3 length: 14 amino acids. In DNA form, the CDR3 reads TGCAGCGAAGGGAGGGACAGGGGGTATGAGACCCAGTACTTC. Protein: CSEGRDRGYETQYF.

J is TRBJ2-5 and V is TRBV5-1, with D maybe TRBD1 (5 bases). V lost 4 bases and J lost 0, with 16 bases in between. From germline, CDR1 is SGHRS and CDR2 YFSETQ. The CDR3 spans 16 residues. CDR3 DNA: TGCGCCAGCAGCCGTGACAGTCGAGTGTACCAAGAGACCCAGTACTTC. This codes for CASSRDSRVYQETQYF. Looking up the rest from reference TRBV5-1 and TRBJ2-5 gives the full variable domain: KAGVTQTPRYLIKTRGQQVTLSCSPISGHRSVSWYQQTPGQGLQFLFEYFSETQRNKGNFPGRFSGRQFSNSRSEMNVSTLELGDSALYLCASSRDSRVYQETQYFGPGTRLLVL.

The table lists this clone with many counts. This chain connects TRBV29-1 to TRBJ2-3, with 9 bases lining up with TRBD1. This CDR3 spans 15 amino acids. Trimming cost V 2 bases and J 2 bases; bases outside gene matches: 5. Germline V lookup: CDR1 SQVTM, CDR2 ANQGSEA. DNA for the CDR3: TGCAGCGTTGAACCGGACAGGGGAACCACAGATACGCAGTATTTT. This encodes CSVEPDRGTTDTQYF.

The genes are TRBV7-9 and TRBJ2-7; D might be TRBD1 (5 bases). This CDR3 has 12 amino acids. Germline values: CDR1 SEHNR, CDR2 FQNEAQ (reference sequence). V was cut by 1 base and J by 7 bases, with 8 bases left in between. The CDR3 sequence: CASSLVQGEQYF. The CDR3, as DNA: TGTGCCAGCAGCTTAGTCCAGGGTGAGCAGTACTTC. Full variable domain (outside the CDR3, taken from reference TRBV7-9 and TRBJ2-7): DTGVSQNPRHKITKRGQNVTFRCDPISEHNRLYWYRQTLGQGPEFLTYFQNEAQLEKSRLLSDRFSAERPKGSFSTLEIQRTEQGDSAMYLCASSLVQGEQYFGPGTRLTVT.

The CDR3 nucleotides read TGTGCCAGCTCACCAATGAGGGTTCGAAACACCGGGGAGCTGTTTTTT. Its translation is CASSPMRVRNTGELFF. The chain carries TRBV18 and TRBJ2-2; D possibly corresponds to TRBD2 (5 bases). The CDR3 has 16 amino acids. Germline lookup yields CDR1 KGHSH and CDR2 LQKENI. The V end was cut by 2 bases, the J end by 2 bases, with 12 bases between.

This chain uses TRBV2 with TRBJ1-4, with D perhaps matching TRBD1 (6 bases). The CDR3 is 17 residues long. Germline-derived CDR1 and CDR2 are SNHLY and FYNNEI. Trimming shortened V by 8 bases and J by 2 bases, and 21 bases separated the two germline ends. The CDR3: CASSQGLGFGTNEKLFF. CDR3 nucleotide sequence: TGTGCCAGCTCCCAGGGGTTGGGGTTCGGGACTAATGAAAAACTGTTTTTT.

This chain's CDR3 is CASSPDSARNTIYF. In nucleotides, the CDR3 is TGTGCCAGCAGCCCAGACAGCGCGAGAAACACCATATATTTT. The rearrangement joins TRBV27 to TRBJ1-3; D is perhaps TRBD1 (5 bases). The CDR3 is 14 residues long. Germline loops: CDR1 MNHEY, CDR2 SMNVEV (reference sequence). With 6 bases removed from V and 5 bases from J, the gap between germline ends came to 14 bases.

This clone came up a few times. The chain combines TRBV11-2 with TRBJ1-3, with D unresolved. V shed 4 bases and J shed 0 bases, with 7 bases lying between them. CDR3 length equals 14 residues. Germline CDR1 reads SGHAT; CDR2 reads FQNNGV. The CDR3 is CASSSQASGNTIYF. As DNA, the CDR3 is TGTGCCAGCAGCTCGCAGGCCTCTGGAAACACCATATATTTT.

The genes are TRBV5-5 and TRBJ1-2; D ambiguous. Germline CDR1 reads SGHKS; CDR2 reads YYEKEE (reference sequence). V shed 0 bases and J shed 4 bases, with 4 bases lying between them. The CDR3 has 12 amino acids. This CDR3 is CASSLGSYGYTF. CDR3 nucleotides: TGTGCCAGCAGCTTGGGCAGCTATGGCTACACCTTC. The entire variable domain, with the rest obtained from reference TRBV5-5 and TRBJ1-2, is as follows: DAGVTQSPTHLIKTRGQQVTLRCSPISGHKSVSWYQQVLGQGPQFIFQYYEKEERGRGNFPDRFSARQFPNYSSELNVNALLLGDSALYLCASSLGSYGYTFGSGTRLTVV.